This entry is about one TCR beta chain. This clonotype was detected many times. The antigen it recognizes is unknown. Per-base qualities were not stored, and no clone one base away is much larger. Library preparation was by RACE. Instrument on record: NextSeq 500. Library preparation attached unique molecular identifiers to individual cDNA molecules for quantitative, reproducible TCR counting. From each blood RNA sample, both TCR alpha and TCR beta chains were sequenced. Turning to the authors' computational methods: The median number of TCRs per sample was roughly 94,000, ranging from about 23,224 to 690,600. The Decombinator software suite was used to annotate V, J and CDR3 in the TCR reads. To make PS versus PT1 abundance plots, every sample was subsampled to the same number of TCRs (28,000). Expanded TCRs were defined as absent before sensitization and observed at least eight times at the 2-week time point. The raw public data were reprocessed by TCRdb itself: fastp quality trimming at Q25, MiXCR clonotype calling, in-frame beta chains only. Duplicate CDR3 protein sequences are folded into a single record with the most common DNA and genes. TCRdb's processing, not the study's, gives the V and J calls here. In all, the sample holds 35,000 to 45,000 distinct CDR3 sequences, and 8% to 9.5% of those were seen once. 15% of the sample is in the top ten clones.

These data are taken from a study of human T cells and chemical hapten exposure (dated by TCRdb to 2020 to 2023). Study-wide context: For sensitization, 2% DPC in acetone was applied to a 2 cm by 2 cm area of upper inner arm skin. Throughout the approximately 23-week study period, patients were also given weekly therapeutic DPC doses on the scalp. Patch tests used Finn chambers with 0.01% DPC on the upper back, scored after 6 days by International Contact Dermatitis Research Group standards. The patient cohort, mostly female, included alopecia areata with under or over 50% scalp involvement, alopecia totalis and alopecia universalis. Libraries were pooled for sequencing, and variation in per-sample TCR yields was attributed mainly to small differences in library volumes within the pool. This study followed changes in the peripheral blood TCR repertoire in vivo during primary and secondary sensitization of alopecia patients to the hapten diphenylcyclopropenone (DPC). Blood samples were taken from patients before sensitization (week 0) and at 2, 6 and about 24 weeks after DPC sensitization. Twenty-nine alopecia patients gave blood for TCR sequencing at one to four time points (pre-sensitization, 2, 6 and 24 weeks).

The germline V gene gives CDR1 as LGHNA and CDR2 as YSLEER. V is cut back by 2 bases and J by 0 bases, with 5 bases in the junction unmatched. From the cysteine up to the phenylalanine, the CDR3 has a length of 16 residues. Only the CDR3 region is kept as DNA, spanning 48 bases read in frame from base 1. General conclusions and limits of the study: All patients had alopecia, a presumed autoimmune disease, so their immune response might differ from that of healthy individuals. A positive correlation was found between the number of PT1 expanded TCRs and patch test score, with significance reached at thresholds 8, 16 and 32 but not 4. DPC sensitization did not change the number of TCRs with a frequency above 1 in 1000, and there was no evidence of changes in global repertoire structure. Significantly more large CDR3 similarity clusters were formed by expanded TCRs than by pre-sensitization or healthy control sets, consistent with antigen-driven responses. After repeated subsampling, changes were observed in the strength of the expansion versus patch-test correlation and in the threshold at which the correlation became significant.

The time point label for this specimen denotes: patch test 2, 6 weeks after DPC sensitization. The sample's treatment or condition label is to be understood as: therapeutic diphenylcyclopropenone sensitization with weekly scalp DPC. At each patch-test visit, blood was drawn before the patch test was applied. Patients were considered eligible if aged 18 to 70, diagnosed with alopecia and deemed suitable for DPC therapy, and patients were excluded if pregnant. Total RNA was extracted from unfractionated whole blood that had been collected in Tempus Blood RNA tubes. The sequence links TRBV4-3 to TRBJ1-1, and TRBD1 aligns with 8 junction nucleotides. Sequencing was performed on whole blood, taken in connection with sensitization to the hapten diphenylcyclopropenone (DPC). The TCR comes from a woman between 40 and 55 years old with alopecia areata. Some clones in this sample may be carry-over from other donors' samples. The CDR3 region has the sequence CASSQQGADMNTEAFF. The nucleotides read TGCGCCAGCAGCCAACAGGGGGCCGACATGAACACTGAAGCTTTCTTT.